The clone carrying this T cell receptor beta chain appeared a few times. Antigen unknown. The data were taken from a study of memory CD4+ T cells and cytomegalovirus serostatus. Whole-study results and caveats: CD4+ memory repertoires contained about two fifths of the 164 reported CMV TCRbeta sequences. Suggested: most of the CMV-linked TCR signature lies in CD4+ memory cells.

Single viable CD3+CD4+CD8-CD45RO+ cells were sorted as the memory CD4+ T cells. Serostatus was set by detecting CMV pp150, pp28, p38, p52 IgG. TCRdb's copy holds only in-frame clones and misses some; the assay was immunoSEQ multiplex PCR. The table lists approximately 74,000 clones, approximately 80% of them singletons. The sequencing sample was made of memory CD4+ T cells from blood. The TCR sequence derives from an adult in good health and CMV-seropositive.

CDR3 residues: CASRRSNYGYTF. Here the CDR3 DNA reads TGTGCCAGCAGACGATCTAACTATGGCTACACCTTC. The chain has TRBV13 and TRBJ1-2, with D uncertain. Germline lookup yields CDR1 PRHDT and CDR2 FYEKMQ (reference sequence). V shed 6 bases and J shed 0 bases, with 5 bases lying between them. This CDR3 is built from 12 residues.